Below, 22 T cell receptor beta chains from the same sample are listed, as sequenced in a study of T cells in pancreatic ductal adenocarcinoma. Surgery without prior neoadjuvant therapy was the treatment of the selected pancreatic ductal adenocarcinoma patients. TCRdb keeps only in-frame clones here, not all; method: immunoSEQ multiplex PCR. The data hold just under 30,000 clones, with more than 80% observed a single time. Material for sequencing was PBMCs. The receptors stem from a human donor with pancreatic ductal adenocarcinoma.

This chain uses TRBV11-2 with TRBJ2-1; D gene unclear. Trimming left V 4 bases short and J 16 bases short, with 20 bases between. CDR3 length equals 13 residues. The germline V gene encodes CDR1 SGHAT and CDR2 FQNNGV. The CDR3 nucleotides read TGTGCCAGCAGCTCGATAGTCGGGCAGGAGAACTTCTTC. The encoded protein is CASSSIVGQENFF.

V is TRBV5-1 and J is TRBJ2-7, with TRBD1 as a possible D gene (6 bases). The CDR3 is 13 amino acids. Trimming shortened V by 4 bases and J by 4 bases, and 12 bases separated the two germline ends. Looked up from germline, CDR1 is SGHRS and CDR2 is YFSETQ. The CDR3 DNA reads as TGCGCCAGCAGCACCAGGACAGATTACGAGCAGTACTTC. Translating gives CASSTRTDYEQYF.

This chain's CDR3 is CASSQHPGPSQFF. CDR3 in DNA: TGTGCCAGCAGCCAACACCCGGGGCCGTCGCAGTTCTTC. The V call is TRBV7-3, the J call TRBJ2-1, with D perhaps given as TRBD1 or TRBD2 (5 bases each). Germline CDR1 reads SGHTA; CDR2 reads FQGTGA. The CDR3 totals 13 residues. V lost 5 bases and J 12 bases, leaving 17 bases between the germline ends.

The rearrangement links TRBV7-9 to TRBJ2-2, with 9 nucleotides matching TRBD2. CDR3 length equals 16 residues. Germline assignment: CDR1 SEHNR and CDR2 FQNEAQ (reference sequence). V shed 11 bases, J shed 0 bases, and the junction held 10 bases outside the gene matches. This CDR3 is CAGTSRLRTNTGELFF. CDR3 DNA sequence: TGTGCCGGGACTAGCCGCCTACGGACGAACACCGGGGAGCTGTTTTTT. Filled out from reference TRBV7-9 and TRBJ2-2, the complete variable domain reads DTGVSQNPRHKITKRGQNVTFRCDPISEHNRLYWYRQTLGQGPEFLTYFQNEAQLEKSRLLSDRFSAERPKGSFSTLEIQRTEQGDSAMYLCAGTSRLRTNTGELFFGEGSRLTVL.

This chain uses TRBV5-1 with TRBJ2-3; TRBD2 matches 9 bases. The germline CDR1 and CDR2 sequences are SGHRS and YFSETQ. This CDR3 has 15 amino acids. J gave up 1 base and V 4 bases, and 4 bases lay outside the gene matches. CDR3 loop: CASSGLAGRTDTQYF. The CDR3 nucleotides read TGCGCCAGCAGCGGGCTAGCGGGACGCACAGATACGCAGTATTTT.

The chain is built from TRBV19 and TRBJ1-1; D not certain. CDR3 length: 12 amino acids. Trimming cost V 3 bases and J 3 bases, with 5 bases left between them. CDR1 and CDR2 (germline): LNHDA, SQIVND (reference sequence). In DNA, the CDR3 is TGTGCCAGTAGTATTTCGGACACTGAAGCTTTCTTT. This gives the protein CASSISDTEAFF. The complete variable domain, with remaining parts taken from reference TRBV19 and TRBJ1-1, reads DGGITQSPKYLFRKEGQNVTLSCEQNLNHDAMYWYRQDPGQGLRLIYYSQIVNDFQKGDIAEGYSVSREKKESFPLTVTSAQKNPTAFYLCASSISDTEAFFGQGTRLTVV.

This clone was picked up a small number of times. The chain links TRBV7-9 to TRBJ2-3; no reliable D call. Per the germline V gene, CDR1 is SEHNR and CDR2 is FQNEAQ (reference sequence). The V and J ends lost 8 bases and 0 bases respectively, with 15 bases between them. The CDR3 covers 15 residues. This chain's CDR3 is CASGLTVTSTDTQYF. For the CDR3, the DNA is TGTGCCAGCGGGCTCACAGTCACTAGCACAGATACGCAGTATTTT.

The V gene is TRBV7-5, the J gene TRBJ2-1; TRBD2, the table's D call, lacks a check against the DNA. TRBV7-5 is assigned pseudogene status. The CDR3 spans 15 residues. The CDR3 DNA reads as TGTGCCAGAAGTTTTACTCCAGGGAGGAGGGATGAGCAGTTCTTC. Protein: CARSFTPGRRDEQFF.

The chain is built from TRBV6-1 and TRBJ2-5; a weak D match, TRBD1 (5 bases). With 5 bases removed from V and 2 bases from J, the gap between germline ends came to 9 bases. Per the germline V gene, CDR1 is MNHNS and CDR2 is SASEGT. This CDR3 spans 13 amino acids. The CDR3: CASSTGSQETQYF. CDR3 in DNA: TGTGCCAGCAGTACAGGCTCGCAAGAGACCCAGTACTTC.

This clone was found once. The chain joins TRBV1 to TRBJ2-7; TRBD2 reflects the table's D call only, with no check against the DNA. TRBV1 is assigned pseudogene status. This CDR3 has 19 amino acids. CDR3 bases: TGCACCAGCAGCCAAGATGTAGGGGCGGGAGGGCCCGGCTCTCGTGAGCAGTACTTC. This encodes CTSSQDVGAGGPGSREQYF.

This clone occurred a few times. The genes are TRBV25-1 and TRBJ1-5, with 7 positions matching TRBD1. The CDR3 spans 12 residues. Trimming took 2 bases from V and 13 from J; bases not matched to a gene: 5. Germline values: CDR1 MGHDK, CDR2 SYGVNS. The CDR3 DNA is TGTGCCAGCAGTGAACAGGGACAGTTACAGCATTTT. As protein: CASSEQGQLQHF.

The chain employs TRBV6-6 and TRBJ1-5, with D possibly matching TRBD1 (5 bases). V dropped 0 bases and J dropped 2 bases, with 5 bases sitting between them. Germline V gives CDR1 MNHNY, CDR2 SVGAGI (reference sequence). The CDR3 totals 14 residues. The CDR3 region has the DNA TGTGCCAGCAGTTACTCGGGGGGCAATCAGCCCCAGCATTTT. Encoded protein: CASSYSGGNQPQHF.

The chain uses TRBV6-6 and TRBJ2-1; perhaps TRBD2 as D (6 bases). This CDR3 contains 12 residues. Deletions cut 6 bases from V and 8 bases from J, with 11 bases between. Per the germline V gene, CDR1 is MNHNY and CDR2 is SVGAGI (reference sequence). The CDR3 here is CASSLWGDEQFF. DNA of the CDR3: TGTGCCAGCAGCCTCTGGGGGGATGAGCAGTTCTTC.

The chain recombines TRBV7-8 with TRBJ1-5; no definite D call. Per the germline V gene, CDR1 is SGHVS and CDR2 is FQNEAQ. V gave up 5 bases and J gave up 2 bases, with 10 bases separating them. The CDR3 has 14 amino acids. In nucleotides, the CDR3 is TGTGCCAGCAGCAAGACCGCAGGCAATCAGCCCCAGCATTTT. It codes for CASSKTAGNQPQHF.

The V call is TRBV18, the J call TRBJ2-1, with 14 bases identical to TRBD2. The germline CDR1 and CDR2 sequences are KGHSH and LQKENI. The J segment lost 7 bases and the V segment lost 4 bases, leaving 6 bases of the junction unmatched. The CDR3 extends over 16 amino acids. CDR3 coding DNA: TGTGCCAGCTCACTGGCCGGGACTAGCGGGAGAAATGAGCAGTTCTTC. Translated, it gives CASSLAGTSGRNEQFF.

The CDR3, as DNA: TGCGCCAGCAGCTTCGGACGGGGTCAGCCCCAGCATTTT. Its translation: CASSFGRGQPQHF. The gene calls are TRBV5-1 and TRBJ1-5; D unclear. This CDR3 region has 13 residues. V shed 2 bases and J shed 6 bases, with 9 bases lying between them. CDR1 is SGHRS, CDR2 YFSETQ, per germline.

The gene calls are TRBV6-1 and TRBJ1-1; D not resolved. V was cut by 7 bases and J by 4 bases, with 13 bases left in between. CDR3 length: 13 amino acids. Germline CDR1 MNHNS, CDR2 SASEGT. CDR3 loop: CASTRRMATEAFF. The CDR3 nucleotides are TGTGCCAGCACCAGACGGATGGCCACTGAAGCTTTCTTT.

CDR3 bases: TGTGCCAGCAGTGAAGGGGTCCGGCAAGGCTACGAGCAGTACTTC. Its protein product is CASSEGVRQGYEQYF. The gene calls are TRBV6-1 and TRBJ2-7; no clear D. Deletions cut 1 base from V and 3 bases from J, with 13 bases between. This CDR3 is built from 15 residues. The germline V gene has CDR1 MNHNS and CDR2 SASEGT.

The V call is TRBV13, the J call TRBJ2-2; a weak D match, TRBD2 (6 bases). The germline CDR1 and CDR2 sequences are PRHDT and FYEKMQ (reference sequence). This CDR3 has 15 residues. Trimming shortened V by 1 base and J by 7 bases, and 13 bases separated the two germline ends. CDR3: CASSLEGGTGGELFF. The CDR3 DNA is TGTGCCAGCAGCTTAGAGGGCGGGACTGGCGGGGAGCTGTTTTTT.

The V call is TRBV5-1, the J call TRBJ2-7; TRBD1 matches 10 bases. V gave up 4 bases and J gave up 3 bases; unmatched junction bases: 7. CDR1 is SGHRS, CDR2 YFSETQ, per germline. The CDR3 length is 15 residues. The CDR3 bases are TGCGCCAGCAGCACCAGACAGGGGGCAAGCTACGAGCAGTACTTC. Residues: CASSTRQGASYEQYF.

The chain joins TRBV5-1 to TRBJ2-7; the match to TRBD1 covers 7 bases. CDR1 is SGHRS and CDR2 is YFSETQ in the germline V gene. The CDR3 is 14 amino acids. V lost 4 bases and J lost 0; bases outside the gene matches: 4. The CDR3 sequence is CASSLRGTSYEQYF. For the CDR3, the DNA is TGCGCCAGCAGCCTCAGGGGGACCTCCTACGAGCAGTACTTC.

The chain employs TRBV15 and TRBJ2-7, with 9 bases that match TRBD1. The germline CDR1 and CDR2 sequences are LNHNV and YYDKDF (reference sequence). This CDR3 has 16 amino acids. J was trimmed by 3 bases and V by 0 bases; bases with no gene match: 6. Here the CDR3 reads CATSRDLPGQGYEQYF. The CDR3 bases are TGTGCCACCAGCAGAGACCTTCCGGGACAGGGCTACGAGCAGTACTTC. The variable domain in full, completed from reference TRBV15 and TRBJ2-7, reads DAMVIQNPRYQVTQFGKPVTLSCSQTLNHNVMYWYQQKSSQAPKLLFHYYDKDFNNEADTPDNFQSRRPNTSFCFLDIRSPGLGDTAMYLCATSRDLPGQGYEQYFGPGTRLTVT.